The entry below gives a single T cell receptor (beta chain) sequence along with its context. In this sample, this clonotype turned up many times. This clone's antigen is unknown. No per-base quality is available; no much larger clone lies one base away. CDR1 MNHEY and CDR2 SVGEGT were looked up in the germline V gene. The CDR3 holds 12 amino acids from the cysteine to the phenylalanine. Just the 36-base CDR3 DNA is kept, in frame starting at base 1. The V and J ends are trimmed by 5 bases and 3 bases, leaving 8 bases between them. Ophthalmopathy patients had moderately to severely active disease, Clinical Activity Score of at least 3, NOSPECS grade of at least 4, and duration under 3 months. Exclusion was applied to patients with uncontrolled infections, other autoimmune diseases, pregnancy or lactation. Clinical symptoms, serum thyroxine and TRAb, thyroid ultrasound, and orbital computed tomography formed the basis for the diagnoses. PBMCs were isolated from about 9.2 ml of fresh peripheral blood by Ficoll-Paque density gradient centrifugation. Total RNA was extracted with Trizol reagent, and quality was checked on an Agilent 2100 Bioanalyzer.

Amplification of TCR beta CDR3 regions was carried out from RNA transcripts. The TCR CDR3 was subjected to a first round of RT-PCR using the HTBI primer set and the Qiagen OneStep RT-PCR kit. The libraries were constructed in a second round of multiplex PCR and then size-selected and purified. Sequencing of the libraries was done on an Illumina HiSeq2000 using paired-end 100 bp reads. The study's own analysis went as follows. SOAPnuke was used to process the raw data, throwing out any read that contained adapters or uncalled bases, had a mean Phred below 15, or lacked an exact constant-primer or identifier match. COPE v1.2.5 was used to merge the high-quality paired reads, and each unique nucleotide sequence was defined as a clonotype. MiTCR v1.1 was used to align the clonotypes against IMGT TRBV, TRBD and TRBJ reference segments. The analysis was restricted to V-J combinations with a frequency above 0.0001, which together covered approximately 99% of the repertoires. A TCS score was defined as the ratio of F50 (clonal expansion) to E x V (chaos), with BLOSUM62-based TCRdist applied between CDR3 peptides within each V-J. Welch's t-statistics and random forest reduced just over 500 V-J features to roughly 13, which were used in a naive Bayes classifier (R e1071). The raw public reads went through TCRdb reprocessing: fastp at Q25, MiXCR clone calling, in-frame beta chains kept. When rows share a CDR3 protein, they turn into one entry using the most common DNA and genes. TCRdb's processing, not the authors' own work, is the source of the V and J calls. The sample table records about 640,000 distinct CDR3 sequences; about 14% of these occur just once. The ten largest make up roughly an eighth of the sample.

The record originates from a study of T cells in Graves' hyperthyroidism and ophthalmopathy (dated by TCRdb to the late 2010s). For context, the study as a whole: Peripheral blood samples were taken at the time of initial diagnosis, prior to any treatment. A discovery cohort of roughly 96 patients, roughly 40 with Graves' ophthalmopathy and approximately 55 with stable Graves' hyperthyroidism, was used to find distinguishing TCR V-J signatures. Whether ophthalmopathy could be predicted prospectively was tested in an independent validation cohort made up of about 18 hyperthyroidism patients plus 17 patients who later progressed to ophthalmopathy. For training and testing, the 100 or so patients in the discovery cohort were randomly divided in a 7:3 ratio. Thyroid tissue and blood T-cell repertoires from roughly 6 Graves' hyperthyroidism patients were also compared in the study. Once sampling was done, hyperthyroidism patients were given methimazole at a starting dose of 30 mg daily, whereas ophthalmopathy patients were given high-dose intravenous methylprednisolone. The paper describes TCR Vbeta CDR3 sequencing of 135 peripheral blood samples, made up of some 40 ophthalmopathy patients, roughly 75 hyperthyroidism patients and roughly 17 progressor patients. Here is what the overall study found, with its caveats: In validation, the model predicted progression to ophthalmopathy with 55% to 71% sensitivity and about 73% specificity, a median of about 6.7 months before onset. Most expanded thyroid clonotypes (frequency above 0.001) were also detected in blood, suggesting blood repertoires may reflect thyroid immune responses. Sample size was not statistically predetermined, and blinding of investigators to group allocation was not performed. Ophthalmopathy was separated from stable hyperthyroidism by a 13 V-J signature model, with just over 85% sensitivity and 81% to 83% specificity obtained in cross-validation and 80%/75% obtained in testing.

The sequence derives from a woman between 50 and 59 years old with Graves' ophthalmopathy. The specimen was blood. The chain links TRBV6-2 or TRBV6-3 with TRBJ2-7; confidence is insufficient to name the D gene. In nucleotides, the sequence is TGTGCCAGCAGTGGAGACGACTACGAGCAGTACTTC. Its amino acids are CASSGDDYEQYF.